This T cell receptor beta chain is from a study of monozygotic twins with inflammatory bowel disease. For every sample, eight separate reactions were used to make cDNA. Following a re-call of the 5' RACE reads, TCRdb has one entry per CDR3 protein and lacks DNA. This sample contains 400,000 to 500,000 distinct CDR3 sequences. In regard to this clonotype: Its target is unknown.

Findings and caveats of the study: Findings did not support one strong IBD-associated signal or clonotype. Especially with disease activity, IBD patients shared fewer clonotypes with others than healthy twins did. Diversity of TCRbeta measured by inverse Simpson was lower in IBD patients than in healthy co-twins.

There are 15 residues in the CDR3. Germline-derived CDR1 and CDR2 are DFQATT and SNEGSKA (reference sequence). This chain connects TRBV20-1 to TRBJ2-5; TCRdb's D call, TRBD1, is unchecked because there is no DNA. The TCR was taken from a human donor with ulcerative colitis or Crohn's disease, or a healthy co-twin of an affected twin (not recorded which). The sequencing input was blood. The CDR3 loop reads CSAPEHQTGQETQYF.